A selection of T cell receptor beta chains follows, all from one sample in a study of response to subunit inactivated influenza vaccine. TCRdb reanalysed the RT-PCR reads using MiXCR and keeps one entry per CDR3 protein. Of about 540,000 distinct CDR3 sequences in the sample, about 14% were seen once. The sample consisted of PBMCs from blood, taken 11 to 12 days after vaccination. All receptors derive from a man aged 45-60 years who received an inactivated influenza vaccine. CDR3s include the opening cysteine and the closing phenylalanine or tryptophan. The D gene is left open where the match is weak. Not all rows give a size; the values are once, few, many and, for expanded clones, a class.

>TRBV7-2|many|TRBJ2-3|TRBD2
CASTQLGEGSDTQYF
TGTGCCAGCACACAATTAGGGGAGGGGTCAGATACGCAGTATTTT
>TRBV6-5|few|TRBJ2-3|TRBD2
CASSHRTSGRRTDTQYF
TGTGCCAGCAGTCACCGGACTAGCGGGCGACGCACAGATACGCAGTATTTT
>TRBV6-2/TRBV6-3|-|TRBJ1-6|TRBD1
CASSGQGFSPLHF
TGTGCCAGCAGCGGACAGGGGTTTTCACCCCTCCACTTT
>TRBV20-1|-|TRBJ2-7|TRBD2
CCARDSSSGRRSSYEQYF
TGCTGTGCTAGAGATAGTTCTAGCGGCAGAAGAAGCTCCTACGAGCAGTACTTC
>TRBV7-9|few|TRBJ2-3|-
CASSSGGSRTDTQYF
TGTGCCAGCAGCTCAGGAGGCAGCCGCACAGATACGCAGTATTTT
>TRBV4-1|few|TRBJ2-7|-
CASSQDWQGEQYF
TGCGCCAGCAGCCAAGATTGGCAGGGGGAGCAGTACTTC
>TRBV7-6|few|TRBJ2-2|TRBD1
CASSLGQGVFATGELFF
TGTGCCAGCAGCTTAGGACAGGGAGTGTTTGCCACCGGGGAGCTGTTTTTT
>TRBV28|few|TRBJ2-7|-
CASSLVRETGYDEQYF
TGTGCCAGCAGTTTAGTTCGCGAAACAGGGTACGACGAGCAGTACTTC
>TRBV14|-|TRBJ1-1|-
CASSQYQALEAFF
TGTGCCAGCAGCCAATATCAGGCCCTTGAAGCTTTCTTT
>TRBV5-1|-|TRBJ2-1|-
CASSFGWTGLSYNEQFF
TGCGCCAGCAGCTTCGGGTGGACTGGGCTCTCCTACAATGAGCAGTTCTTC
>TRBV15|-|TRBJ2-7|-
CATSRELWSPHSYEQYF
TGTGCCACCAGCAGAGAGCTGTGGTCTCCCCACTCCTACGAGCAGTACTTC
>TRBV4-2|-|TRBJ2-2|TRBD2
CASSQDWLAGGASTGELFF
TGTGCCAGCAGCCAAGATTGGCTAGCGGGGGGGGCTAGCACCGGGGAGCTGTTTTTT
>TRBV6-2/TRBV6-3|few|TRBJ2-1|-
CASSYSWPSLFF
TGTGCCAGCAGTTACTCTTGGCCTAGCCTGTTCTTC
>TRBV30|few|TRBJ1-1|-
CAWSPRGGTEAFF
TGTGCCTGGAGTCCGCGGGGGGGGACTGAAGCTTTCTTT
>TRBV20-1|few|TRBJ1-5|-
CSASGLNSNQPQHF
TGCAGTGCTAGCGGACTCAATAGCAATCAGCCCCAGCATTTT
>TRBV6-1|-|TRBJ2-7|-
CASSSGRVGGAAEQYF
TGTGCCAGCAGCTCAGGAAGAGTGGGGGGGGCGGCCGAGCAGTACTTC
>TRBV7-8|many|TRBJ2-7|TRBD1
CASSLRDRGHEQYF
TGTGCCAGCAGCCTCCGGGACAGGGGACACGAGCAGTACTTC
>TRBV27|few|TRBJ2-7|TRBD1
CASKPDRGYEQYF
TGTGCCAGCAAACCGGACAGGGGTTACGAGCAGTACTTC
>TRBV18|-|TRBJ1-2|-
CASSPQRDLNYGYTF
TGTGCCAGCTCACCACAAAGGGACCTTAACTATGGCTACACCTTC
>TRBV5-1|few|TRBJ2-1|-
CASSWILGDEQFF
TGCGCCAGCAGCTGGATTTTGGGGGATGAGCAGTTCTTC
>TRBV12-3/TRBV12-4|-|TRBJ1-5|TRBD1
CASSADRVYQPQHF
TGTGCCAGCAGTGCCGACAGGGTTTATCAGCCCCAGCATTTT
>TRBV13|-|TRBJ2-3|TRBD2
CASSHRGRAMGDTQYF
TGTGCCAGCAGCCACCGCGGGAGGGCCATGGGAGATACGCAGTATTTT
>TRBV6-6|many|TRBJ2-7|-
CASSHDLSYEQYF
TGTGCCAGCAGTCACGACCTCTCCTACGAGCAGTACTTC
>TRBV7-9|-|TRBJ1-1|-
CASSLTGSRGNTEAFF
TGTGCCAGCAGCTTGACTGGGTCACGGGGGAACACTGAAGCTTTCTTT
>TRBV7-3|-|TRBJ1-2|TRBD1
CASSSSGTGGYGYTF
TGTGCCAGCAGCTCGTCTGGTACAGGGGGGTATGGCTACACCTTC
>TRBV7-2|-|TRBJ2-1|TRBD1
CASSAYRGSEQFF
TGTGCCAGCAGTGCTTACAGGGGATCTGAGCAGTTCTTC